Included here is one T cell receptor (beta chain) sequence, with context. In the PCR, 60 Vbeta and 13 Jbeta primers were used. Data came from immunoSEQ multiplex PCR; TCRdb stores just in-frame clones and leaves some out. The table records 100,000 or so clones, around 77% of them present only once. The CDR3 has 16 residues. The V segment lost 1 base and the J segment 1 base; nucleotides outside the gene matches: 6. Germline CDR1 is ENHRY and CDR2 is SYGVKD. The data originate from a study of cytomegalovirus exposure and HLA in healthy donors. The chain carries TRBV10-3 and TRBJ2-7; the match to TRBD2 covers 8 bases. The TCR sequence derives from a woman aged 40-49 years in good health and CMV-seropositive. Sequencing was performed on PBMCs. As DNA, the CDR3 is TGTGCCATCAGTGAGTTGGGGACTAGTAGGTCCTACGAGCAGTACTTC. Its translation is CAISELGTSRSYEQYF.